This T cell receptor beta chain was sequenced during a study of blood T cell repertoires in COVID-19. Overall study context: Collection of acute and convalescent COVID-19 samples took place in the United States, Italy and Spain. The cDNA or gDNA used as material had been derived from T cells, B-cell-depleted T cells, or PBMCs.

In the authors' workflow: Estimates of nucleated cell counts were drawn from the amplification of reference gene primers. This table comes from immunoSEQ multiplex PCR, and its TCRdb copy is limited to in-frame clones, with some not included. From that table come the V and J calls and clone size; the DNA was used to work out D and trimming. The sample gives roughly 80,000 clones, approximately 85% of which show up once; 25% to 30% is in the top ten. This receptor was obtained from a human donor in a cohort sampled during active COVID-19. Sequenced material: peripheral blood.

The DNA of the CDR3 is TGTGCCAGCACTCTTTATGAGCAGTTCTTC. Protein: CASTLYEQFF. The chain carries TRBV2 and TRBJ2-1; D is ambiguous. The V and J ends lost 7 bases and 8 bases respectively, with 6 bases between them. This CDR3 spans 10 amino acids. In germline, CDR1 is SNHLY, CDR2 FYNNEI.